These 15 T cell receptor beta chains were sequenced from one sample in a study of blood T cell repertoires in COVID-19 (dated by TCRdb to about 2020). The library was built by means of the immunoSEQ multiplex PCR assay. Held by TCRdb, this immuneACCESS table contains in-frame sequences only and omits some clones. Under half of the omission traces to an unresolved V gene where checked; the cause of the rest is unknown. The sample has 200,000 to 250,000 clones on record, roughly 79% of them singletons. 1.9% of the sample comes from the top ten. Sequencing was performed on peripheral blood. These receptors were taken from a woman of 80 years or more with acute or convalescent COVID-19.

This chain uses TRBV5-4 with TRBJ2-5, with TRBD2 matching over 11 bases. Germline CDR1 SGHNT, CDR2 YYREEE (reference sequence). This CDR3 is built from 18 residues. Trimming took 3 bases from V and 1 from J; bases not matched to a gene: 11. The CDR3, as DNA: TGTGCCAGCAGCTCCCTCATAATTAGCGGGGGGGGCCAAGAGACCCAGTACTTC. This sequence encodes CASSSLIISGGGQETQYF.

V is TRBV7-9 and J is TRBJ2-1; 8 bases align to TRBD2. CDR3 length: 16 amino acids. The V gene end was trimmed by 3 bases and the J gene end by 5 bases; junction bases not matched to a gene: 9. The germline V gene encodes CDR1 SEHNR and CDR2 FQNEAQ (reference sequence). This chain's CDR3 is CASSFKYAGGNNEQFF. In nucleotides, the CDR3 is TGTGCCAGCAGCTTCAAATATGCGGGAGGTAACAATGAGCAGTTCTTC.

The chain couples TRBV6-5 to TRBJ1-4; a possible D gene is TRBD1 (6 bases). The CDR3 extends over 13 amino acids. V was trimmed by 9 bases and J by 8 bases, leaving 16 bases between them. The V gene's germline CDR1 is MNHEY and CDR2 SVGAGI. The CDR3 bases are TGTGCCAGTGGGACAACTGTGAGGGAAAAACTGTTTTTT. This gives the protein CASGTTVREKLFF.

CDR3 nucleotide sequence: TGTGCCAGCAGCCGACAGGGGGGGTACTATGGCTACACCTTC. It specifies CASSRQGGYYGYTF. The J gene is TRBJ1-2, the V gene TRBV11-2, with TRBD1 matching over 9 bases. V lost 5 bases, J lost 3 bases, and 4 bases stayed unmatched. Germline CDR1 and CDR2: SGHAT and FQNNGV. The CDR3 has 14 amino acids.

This chain connects TRBV7-2 to TRBJ1-2; D might be TRBD1 (6 bases). The ends were cut back, 6 bases at V and 4 bases at J, with 12 bases in the middle. The germline V gene encodes CDR1 SGHTA and CDR2 FQGNSA. The CDR3 is 13 amino acids. The CDR3 DNA sequence: TGTGCCAGCAGAGAGACAGGTCGCTATGGCTACACCTTC. The encoded protein is CASRETGRYGYTF.

This chain uses TRBV2 with TRBJ1-4; TRBD1 aligns across 11 bases. Germline CDR1 is SNHLY and CDR2 is FYNNEI. The CDR3 runs to 13 residues. Trimming removed 10 bases from V and 7 bases from J; junction bases left unmatched: 5. In DNA form, the CDR3 reads TGTGCCATAAGGACAGGGGGCGTTGAAAAACTGTTTTTT. This codes for CAIRTGGVEKLFF.

V usage is TRBV2 and J usage is TRBJ1-5; 9 nucleotides agree with TRBD1. Germline CDR1 is SNHLY and CDR2 is FYNNEI. The CDR3 consists of 14 residues. The trim removed 5 bases at V and 3 bases at J, leaving 2 bases unmatched. The CDR3 region is CASSLQGANQPQHF. In nucleotides, the CDR3 is TGTGCCAGCAGTTTACAGGGGGCCAATCAGCCCCAGCATTTT.

V gene TRBV18 combines with J gene TRBJ2-4; 9 nucleotides align to TRBD1. Looked up from germline, CDR1 is KGHSH and CDR2 is LQKENI. The J segment lost 8 bases and the V segment lost 6 bases, leaving 11 bases of the junction unmatched. This CDR3 spans 15 amino acids. Here the CDR3 DNA reads TGTGCCAGCTCGGACTACGGGACAGGGAGGGACATTCAGTACTTC. Translated, it gives CASSDYGTGRDIQYF. The full variable domain, completed using reference TRBV18 and TRBJ2-4, is NAGVMQNPRHLVRRRGQEARLRCSPMKGHSHVYWYRQLPEEGLKFMVYLQKENIIDESGMPKERFSAEFPKEGPSILRIQQVVRGDSAAYFCASSDYGTGRDIQYFGAGTRLSVL.

The V call is TRBV4-2, the J call TRBJ1-2; the match to TRBD1 covers 9 bases. Germline lookup yields CDR1 LGHNA and CDR2 YNFKEQ. The junction had 5 bases not matched to a gene; V was cut back by 3 bases and J by 3 bases. This CDR3 has 15 amino acids. The CDR3 bases are TGTGCCAGCAGCCAGAGACAGGGGGGCGACTATGGCTACACCTTC. Protein: CASSQRQGGDYGYTF.

This chain joins TRBV5-5 and TRBJ2-7, with 10 nucleotides matching TRBD2. The trim removed 5 bases at V and 0 bases at J, leaving 8 bases unmatched. Germline CDR1 is SGHKS and CDR2 is YYEKEE (reference sequence). The CDR3 extends over 16 amino acids. The CDR3 sequence is CASSSSGRVSSYEQYF. CDR3 coding DNA: TGTGCCAGCAGTTCGAGCGGGAGGGTATCCTCCTACGAGCAGTACTTC.

The genes are TRBV19 and TRBJ1-2; 7 nucleotides line up with TRBD1. J gave up 4 bases and V 5 bases, and 4 bases lay outside the gene matches. This CDR3 contains 13 residues. The germline CDR1 and CDR2 sequences are LNHDA and SQIVND (reference sequence). CDR3 DNA sequence: TGTGCCAGTAGTCCTGACAGGGTCTATGGCTACACCTTC. Amino acid sequence: CASSPDRVYGYTF.

The chain recombines TRBV5-1 with TRBJ2-2; D unresolved. The CDR3 is 15 residues long. CDR1 and CDR2 (germline): SGHRS, YFSETQ. V lost 0 bases and J lost 5, with 11 bases in between. CDR3 loop: CASSLDPTKTGELFF. CDR3 coding DNA: TGCGCCAGCAGCTTGGACCCAACTAAGACCGGGGAGCTGTTTTTT.

CDR3 amino acids: CASSDRVGSYEQYF. CDR3 nucleotides: TGTGCCAGCAGTGACAGGGTTGGGTCCTACGAGCAGTACTTC. V and J are TRBV27 and TRBJ2-7; 7 bases map to TRBD1. Germline assignment: CDR1 MNHEY and CDR2 SMNVEV (reference sequence). V was pared by 5 bases and J by 1 base, with 5 bases of the junction left unmatched. The length of the CDR3 is 14 residues.

This clone was seen repeatedly, ten times or more. V is TRBV27 and J is TRBJ1-1; no clear D gene. CDR3 length: 17 residues. Trimming took 5 bases from V and 6 from J, leaving 25 bases between them. Germline V gives CDR1 MNHEY, CDR2 SMNVEV (reference sequence). CDR3 region: CASSPASSLGVGAEAFF. CDR3 bases: TGTGCCAGCAGTCCGGCTTCCTCCCTCGGGGTTGGAGCTGAAGCTTTCTTT.

The V and J genes are TRBV6-2 or TRBV6-3 and TRBJ1-6, with D unclear. CDR1 and CDR2 (germline): MNHEY, SVGEGT. Trimming took 0 bases from V and 10 from J, leaving 13 bases between them. The CDR3 has 15 amino acids. This CDR3 is CASSYSLRVGSPLHF. The DNA of the CDR3 is TGTGCCAGCAGTTACTCGTTGAGGGTGGGCTCACCCCTCCACTTT.